This entry lists 16 T cell receptor beta chains sequenced from one sample in a study of tumor and adjacent non-tumor tissue in lung cancer. TCRbeta libraries were built with three rounds of nested PCR, modified from ARM-PCR. From the multiplex PCR reads, TCRdb called clonotypes with MiXCR, one entry per CDR3 protein. The sample records tens of thousands of distinct CDR3 sequences, 50% to 60% being singletons. The template was RNA from unsorted bulk tissue. Specimen: lung tumor tissue. The receptors were sampled from a man between 50 and 59 years old with non-small cell lung cancer.

This clonotype was recorded many times. The rearrangement joins TRBV12-3 or TRBV12-4 to TRBJ1-4; tentative D call: TRBD1 (5 bases). Deletions cut 6 bases from V and 5 bases from J, with 13 bases between. The CDR3 is 14 residues long. CDR3 loop: CASSRGGENEKLFF. The CDR3 nucleotides read TGTGCCAGCAGCCGCGGGGGAGAGAATGAAAAACTGTTTTTT.

The chain employs TRBV7-8 and TRBJ1-5, with D unclear. Germline V lookup: CDR1 SGHVS, CDR2 FQNEAQ. This CDR3 comprises 16 residues. With 1 base removed from V and 0 bases from J, the gap between germline ends came to 10 bases. The CDR3 region is CASSLGAVSSNQPQHF. CDR3 DNA: TGTGCCAGCAGCTTAGGGGCGGTATCTAGCAATCAGCCCCAGCATTTT.

Points on this clonotype: This may arise from a read error, as a much more abundant clone is one base away. V and J are TRBV10-2 and TRBJ1-1; D gene unclear. CDR3 size: 14 residues. The V gene's germline CDR1 is WSHSY and CDR2 SAAADI. The CDR3 loop is CAGSESSLNTEAFF. DNA for the CDR3: TGCGCCGGCAGTGAGTCTTCTTTGAACACTGAAGCTTTCTTT.

This clonotype appeared many times. The rearrangement joins TRBV18 to TRBJ2-7; D remains unclear. Trimming removed 3 bases at V and 2 bases at J, with 8 bases between. CDR3 length: 13 amino acids. Per the germline V gene, CDR1 is KGHSH and CDR2 is LQKENI. The CDR3 nucleotides read TGTGCCAGCTCACCTTTTCCGCCCTACGAGCAGTACTTC. The encoded protein is CASSPFPPYEQYF. The variable domain in full, completed from reference TRBV18 and TRBJ2-7, reads NAGVMQNPRHLVRRRGQEARLRCSPMKGHSHVYWYRQLPEEGLKFMVYLQKENIIDESGMPKERFSAEFPKEGPSILRIQQVVRGDSAAYFCASSPFPPYEQYFGPGTRLTVT.

The sample holds one count of this clonotype. No conserved phenylalanine or tryptophan is present at the end of the CDR3, so a read error is the likely explanation. V is TRBV20-1 and J is TRBJ1-2; TRBD1 is a possible D gene (6 bases). The CDR3 length is 12 residues. Germline loops: CDR1 DFQATT, CDR2 SNEGSKA (reference sequence). Trimming took 3 bases from V and 4 from J, leaving 9 bases between them. The CDR3 here is CSARDSGYGYTL. In DNA form, the CDR3 reads TGCAGTGCTAGGGACAGTGGCTATGGCTACACCCTC.

The sample holds many counts of this clonotype. This chain links TRBV6-6 with TRBJ2-7; 9 bases agree with TRBD1. Per the germline V gene, CDR1 is MNHNY and CDR2 is SVGAGI (reference sequence). With V trimmed by 6 bases and J by 4 bases, 4 bases remained unmatched. The CDR3 consists of 13 residues. CDR3 loop: CASRRGQGYEQYF. The CDR3 DNA reads as TGTGCCAGCAGGCGAGGACAGGGGTACGAGCAGTACTTC.

This clonotype came up a few times. CDR3 sequence reads: CASSEVGDSQPQHF. CDR3 coding DNA: TGTGCCAGCAGCGAAGTAGGGGACAGTCAGCCCCAGCATTTT. J is TRBJ1-5 and V is TRBV12-3 or TRBV12-4, with 7 nucleotides matching TRBD1. V was pared by 6 bases and J by 6 bases, with 8 bases of the junction left unmatched. This CDR3 has 14 residues.

To note about this clonotype: A much larger clone sits a single nucleotide away, making a read error possible. The chain is built from TRBV5-1 and TRBJ2-5, with D hard to call. CDR1 and CDR2 (germline): SGHRS, YFSETQ. The CDR3 length is 12 residues. CDR3 nucleotides: TGCACCAGCAGCTGGTCCCAAGAGACCCAGTACTTC. This encodes CTSSWSQETQYF.

This clonotype came up many times. The chain carries TRBV7-9 and TRBJ2-7; D possibly corresponds to TRBD1 (7 bases). Per germline, CDR1 SEHNR and CDR2 FQNEAQ (reference sequence). V was clipped by 7 bases and J by 3 bases, with 13 bases between them. This CDR3 has 13 amino acids. The CDR3 is CASTQGEVYEQYF. CDR3 in DNA: TGTGCCAGCACCCAGGGGGAGGTCTACGAGCAGTACTTC.

Concerning this clonotype: The junction shows a germline mismatch at one end, possibly a read error. V and J are TRBV11-2 and TRBJ2-7; 8 nucleotides agree with TRBD1. Germline CDR1 reads SGHAT; CDR2 reads FQNNGV. The length of the CDR3 is 16 residues. DNA for the CDR3: TGTGCCAGCAGCTTAGCCTTTCCGGGACAGGCTTTGGTGCGGTGCTTC. The encoded protein is CASSLAFPGQALVRCF. Full variable domain (missing parts from reference TRBV11-2 and TRBJ2-7): EAGVAQSPRYKIIEKRQSVAFWCNPISGHATLYWYQQILGQGPKLLIQFQNNGVVDDSQLPKDRFSAERLKGVDSTLKIQPAKLEDSAVYLCASSLAFPGQALVRCFGPGTRLTVT.

This clonotype appeared many times. V is TRBV29-1 and J is TRBJ2-5; D unclear. This CDR3 comprises 13 residues. CDR1 and CDR2 from the germline V gene are SQVTM and ANQGSEA. Trimming pared 4 bases from V and 4 bases from J, leaving 13 bases between. Here the CDR3 reads CSVGWVSGETQYF. CDR3 sequence (DNA): TGCAGCGTTGGTTGGGTTTCAGGAGAGACCCAGTACTTC.

Notes on this clonotype: This is likely a read error, given that the CDR3 carries no conserved phenylalanine or tryptophan at its end. J is TRBJ1-5 and V is TRBV25-1; perhaps TRBD1 as D (5 bases). V shed 5 bases and J shed 1 base, with 9 bases lying between them. Germline-derived CDR1 and CDR2 are MGHDK and SYGVNS. This CDR3 spans 14 amino acids. The CDR3 protein is CASSPPGSNQPQHL. CDR3 bases: TGTGCCAGCAGTCCCCCAGGGAGCAATCAGCCCCAGCATCTT.

This clonotype was recorded many times. V gene TRBV6-5 combines with J gene TRBJ2-7; D ambiguous. Germline CDR1 and CDR2: MNHEY and SVGAGI. V was trimmed by 2 bases and J by 1 base, leaving 9 bases between them. This CDR3 is 14 amino acids long. In nucleotides, the CDR3 is TGTGCCAGCAGTTACCGTGGCAGGTCCTACGAGCAGTACTTC. It codes for CASSYRGRSYEQYF.

This sequence joins TRBV29-1 and TRBJ2-1; weak D call: TRBD1 (5 bases). This CDR3 region has 14 residues. Per germline, CDR1 SQVTM and CDR2 ANQGSEA. The V and J ends lost 0 bases and 10 bases respectively, with 16 bases between them. DNA for the CDR3: TGCAGCGTTGAAGATACTGGCCGCAGGGAAGAGCAGTTCTTC. Translation gives CSVEDTGRREEQFF.

This clonotype was found a few times. Given a much more abundant clone one base away, this may be a read error. The chain has TRBV10-3 and TRBJ2-6; TRBD1 or TRBD2 may be the D gene (6 bases each). The V gene's germline CDR1 is ENHRY and CDR2 SYGVKD. With 4 bases removed from V and 0 bases from J, the gap between germline ends came to 13 bases. The CDR3 loop spans 17 amino acids. CDR3: CAISGGAPSSGANVLTF. The CDR3 nucleotides read TGTGCCATCAGTGGGGGGGCACCCAGCTCTGGGGCCAACGTCCTGACTTTC.

This clonotype was seen more than once but under ten times. This sequence may be a read error, since a much larger clone differs from it by one base. The chain joins TRBV28 to TRBJ1-2; D is undetermined. Trimming cost V 7 bases and J 13 bases, with 16 bases left between them. Germline V lookup: CDR1 MDHEN, CDR2 SYDVKM. CDR3 length equals 11 residues. CDR3 amino acids: CASNTSYKATF. The CDR3 DNA follows: TGTGCCAGCAATACATCATACAAAGCCACCTTC.